Given below is one TCR beta chain in context. Its specificity is not known. Profiling relied on immunoSEQ multiplex PCR, and the TCRdb table lists in-frame clones only, not all of them. Among 25,000 to 35,000 clones listed, approximately 96% were seen once. This entry is derived from a study of T cell clonotyping in hematopoietic cell transplantation. The germline gives CDR1 GTSNPN, CDR2 SVGIG (reference sequence). The ends lost 0 bases at V and 0 bases at J; junction bases unmatched: 21. The CDR3 totals 22 residues. Study-wide points: At the given depth, recipient repertoires were over 95% de novo clonotypes. Cells were unsorted, so CD4 and CD8 contributions were not separated. Higher Inverse Simpson Index values in graft donor and pretransplant recipient predicted broader posttransplant TCR diversity. Recipient TCR diversity dropped after transplant; expanded clonotypes rose from day 30 to 180.

Sequencing was performed on peripheral blood mononuclear cells. The TCR was taken from a man aged 50 or older in good health. Some clones in this sample may be carry-over from other donors' samples. The rearrangement joins TRBV30 to TRBJ1-3; 9 positions agree with TRBD1. The CDR3 region is CAWSVFKGRDRENLLSGNTIYF. The CDR3 DNA reads TGTGCCTGGAGTGTATTTAAAGGCCGGGACAGGGAGAATTTGCTCTCTGGAAACACCATATATTTT.